These 17 T cell receptor beta chains were all obtained from the same sample, sequenced in a study of a mutant IDH1 vaccine in newly diagnosed glioma. The sample's time point: week 11, during vaccination. The investigators gave 300 ug of mutant IDH1 20-mer peptide in each vaccine dose, together with topical imiquimod. Profiled with immunoSEQ multiplex PCR; TCRdb holds only in-frame clones, not every one. Here the sample spans under 55,000 clones, roughly 91% being singletons. No antigen has been assigned to these receptors. The sequences come from PBMCs, collected from a glioma patient whose treatment included an IDH1 peptide vaccine. These TCRs come from a man in his fifties or sixties with glioma.

The rearrangement links TRBV28 to TRBJ1-4; 7 bases map to TRBD1. This CDR3 is built from 15 residues. CDR1 MDHEN and CDR2 SYDVKM come from the germline V gene. V shed 6 bases and J 0 bases; nucleotides not matched to a gene: 4. The CDR3 DNA follows: TGTGCCAGCAGGCTCCAGGGGGCAACTAATGAAAAACTGTTTTTT. Translating gives CASRLQGATNEKLFF.

The chain links TRBV4-3 to TRBJ2-4; possible D gene TRBD2, 5 bases. Germline V lookup: CDR1 LGHNA, CDR2 YSLEER. This CDR3 is 16 amino acids long. V lost 0 bases to trimming and J lost 0 bases, with 9 bases between them. For the CDR3, the DNA is TGCGCCAGCAGCCAAGAAGGCGGGTTAGCCAAAAACATTCAGTACTTC. Translating it yields CASSQEGGLAKNIQYF.

The gene calls are TRBV7-9 and TRBJ2-2, with D unresolved. This CDR3 contains 15 residues. Per the germline V gene, CDR1 is SEHNR and CDR2 is FQNEAQ (reference sequence). Trimming left V 5 bases short and J 7 bases short, with 17 bases between. The chain's CDR3 is CASSGFGNTGGELFF. CDR3 DNA: TGTGCCAGCAGCGGATTTGGGAATACGGGCGGGGAGCTGTTTTTT.

This clone has more than one count but fewer than ten. This rearrangement joins TRBV6-5 to TRBJ1-4; D unresolved. This CDR3 has 14 amino acids. V gave up 6 bases and J gave up 8 bases, with 16 bases separating them. CDR1 is MNHEY, CDR2 SVGAGI, per germline. Here the CDR3 DNA reads TGTGCCAGCAGCAGTTATCATCTTGGAGAAAAACTGTTTTTT. This codes for CASSSYHLGEKLFF.

V and J are TRBV6-4 and TRBJ2-3; TRBD2 matches 13 bases. Germline CDR1 reads MRHNA; CDR2 reads SNTAGT. This CDR3 is built from 15 residues. The ends lost 3 bases at V and 5 bases at J; junction bases unmatched: 2. For the CDR3, the DNA is TGTGCCAGCAGTGAAAGGACTAGCGGGGGAGATACGCAGTATTTT. This sequence encodes CASSERTSGGDTQYF.

The genes are TRBV9 and TRBJ2-3, with D unresolved. Trimming removed 0 bases from V and 2 bases from J, with 13 bases in between. The CDR3 contains 16 residues. Per germline, CDR1 SGDLS and CDR2 YYNGEE. The CDR3: CASSVEGGTLTDTQYF. The DNA for the CDR3 is TGTGCCAGCAGCGTAGAGGGCGGCACCCTCACAGATACGCAGTATTTT.

This clone has only a few counts. Mismatch with germline at one junction end may stem from a read error. CDR3 DNA sequence: TGTGCTAGCAGAGACAGGGGTATGCACACCTTC. As protein: CASRDRGMHTF. The genes are TRBV7-7 and TRBJ1-2, with 8 bases lining up with TRBD1. The V gene's germline CDR1 is SSHAT and CDR2 FNYEAQ (reference sequence). The CDR3 loop spans 11 amino acids.

The chain has TRBV27 and TRBJ1-2; 9 nucleotides match TRBD1. There are 14 residues in the CDR3. The germline CDR1 and CDR2 sequences are MNHEY and SMNVEV (reference sequence). V gave up 3 bases and J gave up 7 bases; unmatched junction bases: 6. Here the CDR3 DNA reads TGTGCCAGCAGTTTCAAACAGGGGGCAGGTGGCTACACCTTC. Translated, it gives CASSFKQGAGGYTF.

The chain is built from TRBV11-2 and TRBJ2-7; the match to TRBD2 covers 13 bases. From germline, CDR1 is SGHAT and CDR2 FQNNGV. CDR3 length equals 17 residues. Unmatched junction bases numbered 9, after V lost 3 bases and J lost 4 bases. The CDR3 here is CASSFPWTSGSRYEQYF. The CDR3 DNA sequence: TGTGCCAGCAGCTTTCCTTGGACTAGCGGGAGTCGGTACGAGCAGTACTTC.

The chain recombines TRBV2 with TRBJ2-7; 10 bases line up with TRBD2. The CDR3 consists of 16 residues. Trimming at V came to 3 bases and at J to 1 base, leaving 6 bases not matched to a gene. Germline V gene sequence: CDR1 SNHLY, CDR2 FYNNEI. CDR3: CASSEEGLAASYEQYF. The CDR3 nucleotides read TGTGCCAGCAGTGAGGAAGGACTAGCGGCTTCCTACGAGCAGTACTTC.

The genes are TRBV15 and TRBJ2-5; D is unresolved. Trimming took off 3 bases at V and 1 base at J, with 9 bases between the two ends. CDR1 is LNHNV and CDR2 is YYDKDF in the germline V gene (reference sequence). The CDR3 is made up of 14 amino acids. The CDR3 DNA reads TGTGCCACCAGCAGGGACGGACCCCAAGAGACCCAGTACTTC. This gives the protein CATSRDGPQETQYF.

The chain recombines TRBV6-1 with TRBJ1-5; possible D gene TRBD1, 5 bases. V lost 3 bases and J 2 bases, leaving 14 bases between the germline ends. The CDR3 runs 16 residues. Germline loops: CDR1 MNHNS, CDR2 SASEGT. The DNA of the CDR3 is TGTGCCAGCAGTGACCCGTATCGGGGCGGCAATCAGCCCCAGCATTTT. This sequence encodes CASSDPYRGGNQPQHF.

This chain uses TRBV19 with TRBJ1-5, with 7 nucleotides matching TRBD1. Germline V lookup: CDR1 LNHDA, CDR2 SQIVND (reference sequence). The CDR3 has 20 residues. V shed 5 bases and J 0 bases; nucleotides not matched to a gene: 19. CDR3 sequence reads: CASSESSGTALYYSNQPQHF. CDR3 sequence (DNA): TGTGCCAGTAGTGAATCTTCCGGGACAGCCCTCTATTATAGCAATCAGCCCCAGCATTTT.

The chain links TRBV28 to TRBJ2-3; perhaps D is TRBD1 or TRBD2 (6 bases each). Trimming removed 8 bases at V and 1 base at J, with 16 bases between. Germline assignment: CDR1 MDHEN and CDR2 SYDVKM. The CDR3 is 15 residues long. CDR3 sequence reads: CASGFRGVGTDTQYF. CDR3 coding DNA: TGTGCCAGCGGCTTTAGGGGGGTCGGCACAGATACGCAGTATTTT.

V usage is TRBV15 and J usage is TRBJ2-7; D unclear. The V end was cut by 0 bases, the J end by 3 bases, with 15 bases between. CDR1 is LNHNV, CDR2 YYDKDF, per germline (reference sequence). The CDR3 loop spans 16 amino acids. CDR3 amino acids: CATSREKGMVHYEQYF. The CDR3 nucleotides are TGTGCCACCAGCAGAGAAAAGGGTATGGTACACTACGAGCAGTACTTC.

The chain carries TRBV6-1 and TRBJ2-5; 9 bases match TRBD1. Germline values: CDR1 MNHNS, CDR2 SASEGT. The CDR3 has 16 amino acids. After removal of 4 bases from V and 4 bases from J, the junction contained 10 bases not matched to a gene. CDR3 in DNA: TGTGCCAGCAGTGGGCGTTGGACAGGGGCTGGAGAGACCCAGTACTTC. Translation: CASSGRWTGAGETQYF.

This clone was counted once. The chain is built from TRBV7-9 and TRBJ2-5; no firm D call. This CDR3 contains 11 residues. Trimming took off 6 bases at V and 5 bases at J, with 7 bases between the two ends. Germline V gene sequence: CDR1 SEHNR, CDR2 FQNEAQ (reference sequence). CDR3 in amino acids: CASRAEETQYF. CDR3 bases: TGTGCCAGCAGGGCGGAGGAGACCCAGTACTTC.